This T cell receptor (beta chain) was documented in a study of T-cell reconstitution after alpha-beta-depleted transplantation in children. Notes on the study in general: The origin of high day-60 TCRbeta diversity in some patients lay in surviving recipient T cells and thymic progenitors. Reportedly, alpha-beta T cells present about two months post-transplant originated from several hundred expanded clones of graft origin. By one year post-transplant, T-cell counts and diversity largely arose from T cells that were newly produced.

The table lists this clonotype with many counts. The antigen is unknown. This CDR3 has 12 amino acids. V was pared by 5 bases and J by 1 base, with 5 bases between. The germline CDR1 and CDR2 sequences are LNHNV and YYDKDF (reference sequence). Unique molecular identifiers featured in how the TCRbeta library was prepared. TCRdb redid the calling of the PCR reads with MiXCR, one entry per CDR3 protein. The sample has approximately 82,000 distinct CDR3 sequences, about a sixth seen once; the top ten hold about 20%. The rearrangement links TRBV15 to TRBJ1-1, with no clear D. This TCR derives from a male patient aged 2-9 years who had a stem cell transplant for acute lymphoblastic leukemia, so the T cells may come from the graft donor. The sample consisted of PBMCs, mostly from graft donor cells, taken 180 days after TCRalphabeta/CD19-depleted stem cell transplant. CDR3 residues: CATSGPNTEAFF. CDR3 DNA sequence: TGTGCCACCAGCGGACCGAACACTGAAGCTTTCTTT.